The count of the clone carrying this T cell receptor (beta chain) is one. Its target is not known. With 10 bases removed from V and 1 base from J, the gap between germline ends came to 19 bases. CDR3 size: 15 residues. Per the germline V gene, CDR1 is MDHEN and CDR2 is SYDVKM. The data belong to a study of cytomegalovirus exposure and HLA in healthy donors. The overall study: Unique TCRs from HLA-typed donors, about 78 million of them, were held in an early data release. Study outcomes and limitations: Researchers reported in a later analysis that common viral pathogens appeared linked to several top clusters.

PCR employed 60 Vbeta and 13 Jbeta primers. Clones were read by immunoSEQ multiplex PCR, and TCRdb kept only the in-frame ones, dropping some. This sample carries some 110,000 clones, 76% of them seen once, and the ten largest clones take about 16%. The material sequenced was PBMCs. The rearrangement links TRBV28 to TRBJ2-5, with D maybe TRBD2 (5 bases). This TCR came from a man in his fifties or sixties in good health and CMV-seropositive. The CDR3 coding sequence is TGTGCCACCCGATCAAACGGGATCCTCCAAGAGACCCAGTACTTC. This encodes CATRSNGILQETQYF.